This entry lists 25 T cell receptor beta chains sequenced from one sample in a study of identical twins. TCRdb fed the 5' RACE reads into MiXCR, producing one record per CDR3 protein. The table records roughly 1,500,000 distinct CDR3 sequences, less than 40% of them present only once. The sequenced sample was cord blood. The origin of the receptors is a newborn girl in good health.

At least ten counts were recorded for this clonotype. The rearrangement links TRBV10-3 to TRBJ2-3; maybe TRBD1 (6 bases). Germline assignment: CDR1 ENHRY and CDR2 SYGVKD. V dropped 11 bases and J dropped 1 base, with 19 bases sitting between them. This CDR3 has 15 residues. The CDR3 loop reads CAVAQGQGGTDTQYF. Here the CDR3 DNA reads TGTGCCGTTGCTCAGGGACAAGGGGGCACAGATACGCAGTATTTT.

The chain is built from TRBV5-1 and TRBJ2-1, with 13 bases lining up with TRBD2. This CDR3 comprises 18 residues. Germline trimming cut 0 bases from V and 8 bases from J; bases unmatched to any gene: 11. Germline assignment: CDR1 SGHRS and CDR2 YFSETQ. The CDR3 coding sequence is TGCGCCAGCAGCTTGGTTCCCCGACTAGCGGGAGGTAACGATGAGCAGTTCTTC. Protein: CASSLVPRLAGGNDEQFF.

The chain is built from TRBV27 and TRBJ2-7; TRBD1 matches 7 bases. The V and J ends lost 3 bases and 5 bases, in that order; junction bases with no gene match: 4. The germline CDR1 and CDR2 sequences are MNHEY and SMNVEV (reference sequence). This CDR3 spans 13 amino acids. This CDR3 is CASSLRGQNEQYF. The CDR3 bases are TGTGCCAGCAGTTTGAGGGGGCAAAACGAGCAGTACTTC.

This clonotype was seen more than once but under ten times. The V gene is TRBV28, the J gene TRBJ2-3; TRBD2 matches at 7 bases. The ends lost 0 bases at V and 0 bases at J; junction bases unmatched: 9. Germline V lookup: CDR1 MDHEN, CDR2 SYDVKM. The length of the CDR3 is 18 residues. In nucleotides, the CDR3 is TGTGCCAGCAGTTTATGGACTTGGGAGGGAGGGAGCACAGATACGCAGTATTTT. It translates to CASSLWTWEGGSTDTQYF. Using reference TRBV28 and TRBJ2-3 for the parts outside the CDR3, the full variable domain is DVKVTQSSRYLVKRTGEKVFLECVQDMDHENMFWYRQDPGLGLRLIYFSYDVKMKEKGDIPEGYSVSREKKERFSLILESASTNQTSMYLCASSLWTWEGGSTDTQYFGPGTRLTVL.

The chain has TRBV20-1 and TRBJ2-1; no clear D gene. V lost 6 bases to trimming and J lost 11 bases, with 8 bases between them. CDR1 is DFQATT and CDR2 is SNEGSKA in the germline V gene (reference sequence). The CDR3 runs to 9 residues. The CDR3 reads CSAPSQQFF. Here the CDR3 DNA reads TGCAGTGCCCCTTCTCAGCAGTTCTTC.

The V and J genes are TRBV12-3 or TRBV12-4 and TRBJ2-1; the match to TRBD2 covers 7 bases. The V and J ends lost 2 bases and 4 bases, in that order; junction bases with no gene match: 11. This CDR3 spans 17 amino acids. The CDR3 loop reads CASSLNPWLAEYNEQFF. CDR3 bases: TGTGCCAGCAGTTTAAACCCGTGGCTAGCGGAGTACAATGAGCAGTTCTTC.

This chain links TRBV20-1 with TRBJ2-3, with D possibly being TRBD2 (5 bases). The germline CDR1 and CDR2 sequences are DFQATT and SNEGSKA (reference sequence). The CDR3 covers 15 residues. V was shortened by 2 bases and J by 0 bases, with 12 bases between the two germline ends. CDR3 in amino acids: CSARLASRSTDTQYF. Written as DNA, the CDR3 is TGCAGTGCTAGACTAGCCTCTAGGAGCACAGATACGCAGTATTTT.

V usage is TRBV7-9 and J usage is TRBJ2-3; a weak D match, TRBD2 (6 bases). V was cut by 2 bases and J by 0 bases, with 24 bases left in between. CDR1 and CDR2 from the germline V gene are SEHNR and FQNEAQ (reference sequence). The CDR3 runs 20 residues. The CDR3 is CASSLWPKRAAITSTDTQYF. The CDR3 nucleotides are TGTGCCAGCAGCTTATGGCCCAAGCGGGCGGCGATCACTAGCACAGATACGCAGTATTTT.

The CDR3 DNA reads TGCGCCAGCAGTGAGTCTTTCGGCTACACCTTC. This translates into CASSESFGYTF. The chain uses TRBV10-2 and TRBJ1-2; D call uncertain. The CDR3 runs 11 residues. Germline assignment: CDR1 WSHSY and CDR2 SAAADI. Trimming took off 0 bases at V and 8 bases at J, with 4 bases between the two ends.

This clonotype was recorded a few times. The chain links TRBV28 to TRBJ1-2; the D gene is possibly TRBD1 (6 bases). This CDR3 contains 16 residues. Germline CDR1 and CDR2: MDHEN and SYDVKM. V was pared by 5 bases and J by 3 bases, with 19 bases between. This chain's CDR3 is CASSIPWGANYYGYTF. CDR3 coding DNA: TGTGCCAGCAGTATTCCTTGGGGGGCCAACTACTATGGCTACACCTTC.

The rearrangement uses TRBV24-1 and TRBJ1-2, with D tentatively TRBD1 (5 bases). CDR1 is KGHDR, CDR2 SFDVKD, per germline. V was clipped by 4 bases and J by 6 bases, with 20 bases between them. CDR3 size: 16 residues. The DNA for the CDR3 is TGTGCCACCAGTGACCGCGCCTTACGGGGGTTTGATGGCTACACCTTC. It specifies CATSDRALRGFDGYTF.

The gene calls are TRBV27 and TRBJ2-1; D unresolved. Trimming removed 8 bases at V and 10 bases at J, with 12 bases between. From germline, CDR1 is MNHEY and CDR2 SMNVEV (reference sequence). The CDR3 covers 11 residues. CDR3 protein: CASVTGREQFF. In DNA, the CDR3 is TGTGCCAGCGTTACTGGGCGGGAGCAGTTCTTC.

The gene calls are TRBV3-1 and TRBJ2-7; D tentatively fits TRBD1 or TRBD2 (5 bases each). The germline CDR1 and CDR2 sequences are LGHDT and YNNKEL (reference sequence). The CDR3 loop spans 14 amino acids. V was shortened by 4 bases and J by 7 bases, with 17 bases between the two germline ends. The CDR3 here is CASSPGTGKGEQYF. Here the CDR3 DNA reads TGTGCCAGCAGCCCAGGAACGGGAAAGGGGGAGCAGTACTTC.

The CDR3 reads CASSYSSGDRGIRSYTF. CDR3 bases: TGTGCCAGCAGTTACTCGTCCGGGGACAGGGGGATTCGGAGCTACACCTTC. The gene calls are TRBV6-6 and TRBJ1-2, with 11 bases identical to TRBD1. V shed 0 bases, J shed 9 bases, and the junction held 12 bases outside the gene matches. CDR1 is MNHNY and CDR2 is SVGAGI in the germline V gene (reference sequence). The CDR3 contains 17 residues.

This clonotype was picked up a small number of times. CDR3: CASSARDTGGAAEKLFF. The DNA for the CDR3 is TGTGCCAGCAGCGCTAGAGATACAGGGGGCGCGGCTGAAAAACTGTTTTTT. The genes are TRBV7-9 and TRBJ1-4; the match to TRBD1 covers 9 bases. This CDR3 spans 17 amino acids. Germline CDR1 and CDR2: SEHNR and FQNEAQ (reference sequence). V trimming: 5 bases; J trimming: 7 bases; junction bases outside the gene matches: 14.

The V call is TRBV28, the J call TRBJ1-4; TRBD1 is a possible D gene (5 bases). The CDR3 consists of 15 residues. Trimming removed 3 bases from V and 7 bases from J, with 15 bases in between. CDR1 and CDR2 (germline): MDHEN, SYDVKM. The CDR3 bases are TGTGCCAGCAGTTTCCCCAGGGCCCAACGTGAAAAACTGTTTTTT. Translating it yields CASSFPRAQREKLFF.

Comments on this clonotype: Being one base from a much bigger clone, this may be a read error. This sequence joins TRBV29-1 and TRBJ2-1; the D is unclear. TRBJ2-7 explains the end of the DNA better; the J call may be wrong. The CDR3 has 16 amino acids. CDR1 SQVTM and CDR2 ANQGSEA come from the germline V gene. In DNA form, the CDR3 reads TGCAGCGTTGAAGATGTGGGTTCAAGCTCCTACAATGAGCAGTACTTC. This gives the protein CSVEDVGSSSYNEQYF.

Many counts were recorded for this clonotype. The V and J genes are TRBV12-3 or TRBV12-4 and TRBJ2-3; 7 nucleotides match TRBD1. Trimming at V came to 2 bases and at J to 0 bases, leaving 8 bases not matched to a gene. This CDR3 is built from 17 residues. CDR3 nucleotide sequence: TGTGCCAGCAGTTTAACGGGGACAGCTTCTAGCACAGATACGCAGTATTTT. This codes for CASSLTGTASSTDTQYF.

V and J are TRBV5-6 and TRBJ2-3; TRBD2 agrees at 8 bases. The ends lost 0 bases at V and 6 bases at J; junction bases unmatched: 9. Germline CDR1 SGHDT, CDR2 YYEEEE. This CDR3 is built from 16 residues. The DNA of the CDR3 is TGTGCCAGCAGCTTGGCCTTGGTAGCGGGACCCGATACGCAGTATTTT. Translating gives CASSLALVAGPDTQYF.

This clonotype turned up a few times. As DNA, the CDR3 is TGTGCCAGCAGCTTAGCGAGCTGGGCCATGATCACTGAGCAGTTCTTC. Translating it yields CASSLASWAMITEQFF. The rearrangement links TRBV7-9 to TRBJ2-1; D is unresolved. CDR1 and CDR2 (germline): SEHNR, FQNEAQ (reference sequence). This CDR3 is built from 16 residues. Trimming cost V 0 bases and J 9 bases, with 18 bases left between them.

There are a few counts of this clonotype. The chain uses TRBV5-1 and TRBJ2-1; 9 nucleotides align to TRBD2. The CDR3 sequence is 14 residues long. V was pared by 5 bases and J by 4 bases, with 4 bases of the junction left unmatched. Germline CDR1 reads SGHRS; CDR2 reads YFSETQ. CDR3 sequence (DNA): TGCGCCAGCAGAGCTAGCGGGAAGTACAATGAGCAGTTCTTC. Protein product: CASRASGKYNEQFF. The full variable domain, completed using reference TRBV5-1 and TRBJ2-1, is KAGVTQTPRYLIKTRGQQVTLSCSPISGHRSVSWYQQTPGQGLQFLFEYFSETQRNKGNFPGRFSGRQFSNSRSEMNVSTLELGDSALYLCASRASGKYNEQFFGPGTRLTVL.

DNA of the CDR3: TGTGCCAGCAGTCCGGAGCCCGGGATTCTAACTAGAATTTACGAGCAGTACTTC. Residues: CASSPEPGILTRIYEQYF. The chain has TRBV5-6 and TRBJ2-7; tentative D call: TRBD2 (5 bases). The CDR3 has 18 residues. Germline V gene data show CDR1 as SGHDT and CDR2 as YYEEEE. V shed 5 bases and J shed 4 bases, with 28 bases lying between them.

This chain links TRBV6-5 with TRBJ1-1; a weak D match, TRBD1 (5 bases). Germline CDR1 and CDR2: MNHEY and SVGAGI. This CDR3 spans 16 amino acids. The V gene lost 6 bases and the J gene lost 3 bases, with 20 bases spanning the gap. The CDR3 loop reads CASSPSGQIWYTEAFF. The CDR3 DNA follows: TGTGCCAGCAGCCCCTCGGGGCAGATATGGTACACTGAAGCTTTCTTT.

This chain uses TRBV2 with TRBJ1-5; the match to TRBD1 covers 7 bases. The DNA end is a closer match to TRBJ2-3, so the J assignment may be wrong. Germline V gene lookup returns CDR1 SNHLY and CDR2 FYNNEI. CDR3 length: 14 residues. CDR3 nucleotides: TGTGCCAGCAGTTTGACAGGGAGCAATCAGCCCCAGTATTTT. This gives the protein CASSLTGSNQPQYF.

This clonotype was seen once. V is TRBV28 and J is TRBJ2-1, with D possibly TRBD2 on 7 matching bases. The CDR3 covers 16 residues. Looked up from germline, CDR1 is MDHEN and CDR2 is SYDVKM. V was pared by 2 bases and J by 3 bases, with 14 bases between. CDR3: CASSLGGGLVYNEQFF. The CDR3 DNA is TGTGCCAGCAGTTTAGGGGGGGGGCTAGTCTACAATGAGCAGTTCTTC.